This is a list of T cell receptor beta chains from one sample in a study of T-cell reconstitution after alpha-beta-depleted transplantation in children. TCRdb recomputed calls from the PCR reads with MiXCR, one row per CDR3 protein. Found here are hundreds of thousands of distinct CDR3 sequences, 15% to 20% of them singletons; the top ten hold more than 2.5%. Sequencing used PBMCs from the stem cell graft donor, obtained from the stem cell graft. The receptor source for this set is a human donor who donated a stem cell graft to a child with acute lymphoblastic leukemia. CDR3s include the opening cysteine and the closing phenylalanine or tryptophan. The D gene is left open where the match is weak. Some rows mark clone size as missing; the rest say once, few, many or name a class of expanded clone.

d_call: TRBD2
j_call: TRBJ2-5
v_call: TRBV9
clone_size: NA
cdr3_aa: CASSAGLAGGGETQYF
cdr3_nt: TGTGCCAGCAGCGCCGGACTAGCGGGCGGGGGAGAGACCCAGTACTTC

d_call: TRBD2
j_call: TRBJ2-1
v_call: TRBV24-1
clone_size: few
cdr3_aa: CATSDFSSGGYNEQFF
cdr3_nt: TGTGCCACCAGTGATTTTTCTAGCGGGGGATACAATGAGCAGTTCTTC

d_call: NA
j_call: TRBJ2-5
v_call: TRBV30
clone_size: few
cdr3_aa: CAWTKPGQGSGRWTQYF
cdr3_nt: TGTGCCTGGACGAAACCGGGACAGGGTAGCGGGAGGTGGACCCAGTACTTC

d_call: NA
j_call: TRBJ2-7
v_call: TRBV7-9
clone_size: few
cdr3_aa: CASSSSVRETYEQYF
cdr3_nt: TGTGCCAGCAGCTCCTCAGTTCGAGAGACCTACGAGCAGTACTTC

d_call: NA
j_call: TRBJ1-2
v_call: TRBV13
clone_size: few
cdr3_aa: CASSRPQGFYGYTF
cdr3_nt: TGTGCCAGCAGCCGCCCCCAGGGGTTCTATGGCTACACCTTC

d_call: NA
j_call: TRBJ1-1
v_call: TRBV7-9
clone_size: NA
cdr3_aa: CASSLIRGNDTEAFF
cdr3_nt: TGTGCCAGCAGCTTAATTCGGGGGAATGACACTGAAGCTTTCTTT

d_call: NA
j_call: TRBJ2-1
v_call: TRBV7-9
clone_size: NA
cdr3_aa: CASSSQGGTSYNEQFF
cdr3_nt: TGTGCCAGCAGCTCTCAGGGGGGGACTAGCTACAATGAGCAGTTCTTC

d_call: NA
j_call: TRBJ2-3
v_call: TRBV6-1
clone_size: few
cdr3_aa: CASRHGTQHVSGTQYF
cdr3_nt: TGTGCCAGCAGACACGGGACACAGCACGTCAGTGGTACGCAGTATTTT

d_call: NA
j_call: TRBJ2-5
v_call: TRBV28
clone_size: few
cdr3_aa: CASSLWGERALQETQYF
cdr3_nt: TGTGCCAGCAGTTTATGGGGGGAGCGGGCCCTCCAAGAGACCCAGTACTTC

d_call: NA
j_call: TRBJ2-5
v_call: TRBV18
clone_size: NA
cdr3_aa: CASSPAGRQETQYF
cdr3_nt: TGTGCCAGCTCACCAGCAGGGCGGCAAGAGACCCAGTACTTC

d_call: TRBD1
j_call: TRBJ1-5
v_call: TRBV7-8
clone_size: few
cdr3_aa: CASSLGQGARNQPQHF
cdr3_nt: TGTGCCAGCAGCTTAGGGCAGGGGGCGCGCAATCAGCCCCAGCATTTT

d_call: TRBD1
j_call: TRBJ1-2
v_call: TRBV4-1
clone_size: NA
cdr3_aa: CASSQVQDREYGYTF
cdr3_nt: TGCGCCAGCAGCCAAGTCCAGGACAGGGAGTATGGCTACACCTTC

d_call: NA
j_call: TRBJ2-7
v_call: TRBV10-3
clone_size: few
cdr3_aa: CAISDKGYEQYF
cdr3_nt: TGTGCCATCAGTGACAAGGGGTACGAGCAGTACTTC

d_call: TRBD1
j_call: TRBJ1-5
v_call: TRBV4-1
clone_size: NA
cdr3_aa: CASMPGQGAHSNQPQHF
cdr3_nt: TGCGCCAGCATGCCGGGACAGGGGGCGCACAGCAATCAGCCCCAGCATTTT

d_call: TRBD1
j_call: TRBJ2-4
v_call: TRBV5-1
clone_size: NA
cdr3_aa: CASSLRDRAENIQYF
cdr3_nt: TGCGCCAGCAGCTTAAGAGACAGGGCGGAAAACATTCAGTACTTC

d_call: NA
j_call: TRBJ1-3
v_call: TRBV27
clone_size: few
cdr3_aa: CASSPGQTLSGNTIYF
cdr3_nt: TGTGCCAGCAGTCCCGGACAGACTCTCTCTGGAAACACCATATATTTT

d_call: NA
j_call: TRBJ2-3
v_call: TRBV6-5
clone_size: NA
cdr3_aa: CASGNQGGHTDTQYF
cdr3_nt: TGTGCCAGCGGTAACCAGGGCGGACACACAGATACGCAGTATTTT

d_call: TRBD1
j_call: TRBJ1-1
v_call: TRBV20-1
clone_size: NA
cdr3_aa: CSARAPGRGLYTEAFF
cdr3_nt: TGCAGTGCTAGAGCTCCAGGCAGGGGGCTGTACACTGAAGCTTTCTTT

d_call: TRBD1
j_call: TRBJ1-5
v_call: TRBV7-6
clone_size: few
cdr3_aa: CASSRTGGRQPQHF
cdr3_nt: TGTGCCAGCAGCCGTACAGGGGGCCGGCAGCCCCAGCATTTT

d_call: NA
j_call: TRBJ2-1
v_call: TRBV10-3
clone_size: NA
cdr3_aa: CAISERSRDEQFF
cdr3_nt: TGTGCCATCAGTGAAAGGAGTAGAGATGAGCAGTTCTTC

d_call: TRBD1
j_call: TRBJ2-2
v_call: TRBV2
clone_size: few
cdr3_aa: CATYRGALSGELFF
cdr3_nt: TGTGCCACTTACAGGGGAGCCCTATCCGGGGAGCTGTTTTTT

d_call: NA
j_call: TRBJ2-1
v_call: TRBV20-1
clone_size: few
cdr3_aa: CSVAGIGNEQFF
cdr3_nt: TGCAGTGTTGCGGGAATCGGCAATGAGCAGTTCTTC

d_call: NA
j_call: TRBJ2-7
v_call: TRBV18
clone_size: NA
cdr3_aa: CASSPRIERSSYEQYF
cdr3_nt: TGTGCCAGCTCACCAAGGATCGAGCGGAGCTCCTACGAGCAGTACTTC

d_call: TRBD1
j_call: TRBJ2-5
v_call: TRBV7-9
clone_size: NA
cdr3_aa: CASSPRDRVMETQYF
cdr3_nt: TGTGCCAGCAGCCCGCGGGACAGGGTGATGGAGACCCAGTACTTC

d_call: NA
j_call: TRBJ2-3
v_call: TRBV9
clone_size: few
cdr3_aa: CASSVGPDTQYF
cdr3_nt: TGTGCCAGCAGCGTAGGGCCAGATACGCAGTATTTT

d_call: TRBD1
j_call: TRBJ1-2
v_call: TRBV2
clone_size: NA
cdr3_aa: CASSENPSARDETGGDYGYTF
cdr3_nt: TGTGCCAGCAGTGAAAACCCTTCCGCCCGTGACGAGACAGGGGGCGACTATGGCTACACCTTC

d_call: NA
j_call: TRBJ2-1
v_call: TRBV19
clone_size: few
cdr3_aa: CASRQTGFEQFF
cdr3_nt: TGTGCCAGTAGGCAAACAGGGTTCGAGCAGTTCTTC

d_call: TRBD2
j_call: TRBJ2-3
v_call: TRBV29-1
clone_size: NA
cdr3_aa: CSVESPPGGQYF
cdr3_nt: TGCAGCGTTGAATCCCCCCCGGGAGGGCAGTATTTT

d_call: NA
j_call: TRBJ1-3
v_call: TRBV6-1
clone_size: NA
cdr3_aa: CASTPLSGNTIYF
cdr3_nt: TGTGCCAGCACCCCACTCTCTGGAAACACCATATATTTT

d_call: NA
j_call: TRBJ2-7
v_call: TRBV25-1
clone_size: NA
cdr3_aa: CASSDDRGGPYEQYF
cdr3_nt: TGTGCCAGCAGTGATGACAGGGGAGGGCCCTACGAGCAGTACTTC

d_call: NA
j_call: TRBJ2-3
v_call: TRBV7-9
clone_size: NA
cdr3_aa: CASSLAQGGTDTQYF
cdr3_nt: TGTGCCAGCAGCTTAGCGCAGGGTGGGACAGATACGCAGTATTTT

d_call: NA
j_call: TRBJ1-1
v_call: TRBV18
clone_size: many
cdr3_aa: CASSPTGPPEAFF
cdr3_nt: TGTGCCAGCTCACCAACGGGGCCCCCTGAAGCTTTCTTT

d_call: NA
j_call: TRBJ2-7
v_call: TRBV4-1
clone_size: NA
cdr3_aa: CASSHPLIGYEQYF
cdr3_nt: TGCGCCAGCAGCCACCCTTTGATAGGATACGAGCAGTACTTC

d_call: NA
j_call: TRBJ2-7
v_call: TRBV5-1
clone_size: NA
cdr3_aa: CASSASGYEQYF
cdr3_nt: TGCGCCAGCAGCGCTAGTGGCTACGAGCAGTACTTC

d_call: NA
j_call: TRBJ2-2
v_call: TRBV12-3/TRBV12-4
clone_size: many
cdr3_aa: CASTTTGELFF
cdr3_nt: TGTGCCAGCACGACCACCGGGGAGCTGTTTTTT

d_call: TRBD2
j_call: TRBJ2-3
v_call: TRBV20-1
clone_size: NA
cdr3_aa: CSATSGGVYTQYF
cdr3_nt: TGCAGTGCTACTAGCGGCGGAGTGTATACGCAGTATTTT

d_call: NA
j_call: TRBJ2-1
v_call: TRBV20-1
clone_size: NA
cdr3_aa: CSARGTGATYNEQFF
cdr3_nt: TGCAGTGCTAGAGGAACAGGAGCCACCTACAATGAGCAGTTCTTC

d_call: TRBD2
j_call: TRBJ2-3
v_call: TRBV5-1
clone_size: NA
cdr3_aa: CASSLVGSTSGRTDTQYF
cdr3_nt: TGCGCCAGCAGCTTGGTAGGGTCCACTAGCGGGAGAACAGATACGCAGTATTTT

d_call: TRBD1
j_call: TRBJ1-4
v_call: TRBV7-8
clone_size: NA
cdr3_aa: CASSSSPGQTPGKLFF
cdr3_nt: TGTGCCAGCAGCTCGAGTCCGGGACAGACGCCGGGGAAACTGTTTTTT

d_call: TRBD2
j_call: TRBJ2-2
v_call: TRBV9
clone_size: NA
cdr3_aa: CASSPRGSGRDLRGTGELFF
cdr3_nt: TGTGCCAGCAGCCCAAGGGGGAGCGGGAGGGATTTGAGAGGCACCGGGGAGCTGTTTTTT

d_call: NA
j_call: TRBJ1-1
v_call: TRBV29-1
clone_size: NA
cdr3_aa: CSVDPNTEAFF
cdr3_nt: TGCAGCGTGGACCCGAACACTGAAGCTTTCTTT

d_call: NA
j_call: TRBJ2-1
v_call: TRBV7-9
clone_size: few
cdr3_aa: CASSLALPSGPYNEQFF
cdr3_nt: TGTGCCAGCAGCTTAGCTCTGCCCAGCGGGCCTTACAATGAGCAGTTCTTC